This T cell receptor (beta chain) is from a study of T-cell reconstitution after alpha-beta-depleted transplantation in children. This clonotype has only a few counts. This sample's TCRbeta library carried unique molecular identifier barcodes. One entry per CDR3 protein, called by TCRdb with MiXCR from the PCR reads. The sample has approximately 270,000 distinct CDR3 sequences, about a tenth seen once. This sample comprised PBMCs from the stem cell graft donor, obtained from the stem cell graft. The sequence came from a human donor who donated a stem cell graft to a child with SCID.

The CDR3 loop is CASTVYGLQETQYF. The DNA of the CDR3 is TGTGCCAGCACCGTATACGGGTTACAAGAGACCCAGTACTTC. V is TRBV7-9 and J is TRBJ2-5; D gene uncertain. There are 14 residues in the CDR3. V was clipped by 7 bases and J by 2 bases, with 14 bases between them. Germline V lookup: CDR1 SEHNR, CDR2 FQNEAQ (reference sequence).